This record looks at one T cell receptor beta chain sequence and its context. Antigen unknown. This entry belongs to a study of cytomegalovirus exposure and HLA in healthy donors. Broader study findings: In a later analysis, common viral pathogens appeared linked to several of the most significant clusters.

Use of 60 Vbeta and 13 Jbeta primers characterized the PCR. Some clones are missing from TCRdb's copy, which holds only in-frame ones; the method was immunoSEQ multiplex PCR. The sample holds around 29,000 clones. With 8 bases removed from V and 2 bases from J, the gap between germline ends came to 12 bases. The CDR3 totals 13 residues. Per the germline V gene, CDR1 is SNHLY and CDR2 is FYNNEI. The source is a man aged 25-45 years in good health and CMV-seronegative. Material: PBMCs. The J gene is TRBJ1-1, the V gene TRBV2; D remains ambiguous. This CDR3 reads CASLREANTEAFF. The CDR3 nucleotides are TGTGCCAGCCTCAGAGAGGCAAACACTGAAGCTTTCTTT. Variable domain in full (rest from reference TRBV2 and TRBJ1-1): EPEVTQTPSHQVTQMGQEVILRCVPISNHLYFYWYRQILGQKVEFLVSFYNNEISEKSEIFDDQFSVERPDGSNFTLKIRSTKLEDSAMYFCASLREANTEAFFGQGTRLTVV.